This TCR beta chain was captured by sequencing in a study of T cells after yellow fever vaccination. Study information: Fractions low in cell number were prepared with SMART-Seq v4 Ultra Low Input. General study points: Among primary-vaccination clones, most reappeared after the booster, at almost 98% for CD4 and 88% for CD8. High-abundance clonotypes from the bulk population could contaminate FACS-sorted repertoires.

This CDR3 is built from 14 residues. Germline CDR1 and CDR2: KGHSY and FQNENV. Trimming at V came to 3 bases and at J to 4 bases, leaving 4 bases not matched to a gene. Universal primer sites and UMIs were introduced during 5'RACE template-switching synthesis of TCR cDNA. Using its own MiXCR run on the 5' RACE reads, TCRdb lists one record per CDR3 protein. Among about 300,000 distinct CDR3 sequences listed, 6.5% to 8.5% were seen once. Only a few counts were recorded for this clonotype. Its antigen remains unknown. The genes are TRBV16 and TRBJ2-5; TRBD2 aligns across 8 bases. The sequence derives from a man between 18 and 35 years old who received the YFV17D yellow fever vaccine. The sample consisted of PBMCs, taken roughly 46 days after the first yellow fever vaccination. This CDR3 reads CASSQRTSRETQYF. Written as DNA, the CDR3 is TGTGCCAGCAGCCAGCGGACTAGCCGAGAGACCCAGTACTTC.